The sample holds many counts of the clone carrying this TCR beta chain. No antigen is known for it. This entry is derived from a study of neurological immune-mediated disorders. The study's findings and limits: Multiple sclerosis patients had less TCR clonal expansion than even healthy controls, unlike HTLV-1-associated myelopathy.

TCRdb reanalysed the 5' RACE reads using MiXCR and keeps one entry per CDR3 protein. In the table there are about 82,000 distinct CDR3 sequences, 2.6% of which are singletons. Germline lookup yields CDR1 MNHEY and CDR2 SMNVEV (reference sequence). Germline trimming cut 2 bases from V and 2 bases from J; bases unmatched to any gene: 0. The CDR3 has 14 amino acids. The sequence came from a woman in her thirties with multiple sclerosis. Sequencing input: PBMCs. This chain links TRBV27 with TRBJ2-1; 7 positions agree with TRBD2. CDR3 coding DNA: TGTGCCAGCAGTTTAGCGGGAGCCTACAATGAGCAGTTCTTC. Its translation: CASSLAGAYNEQFF.